A single TCR beta chain is shown here with its context. The antigen it recognizes is unknown. No qualities accompany the bases; no much larger clone lies one base away. The CDR3 regions of human TCRbeta chains were subjected to immunosequencing. The authors processed their data as follows. Repertoire TCRs were checked for matches against a reference library of SARS-CoV-2-specific TCRs that had been generated using the MIRA antigen-specificity platform. Breadth was defined as the fraction of unique TCRs that were SARS-CoV-2-associated, and depth was defined as the fraction of total T cells that were SARS-CoV-2-associated. Each spike-specific TCR was assigned to its reactive spike region and to a CD4 or CD8 class using the MIRA data. Log10-transformed breadth and depth values were compared by one-way ANOVA with Sidak's multiple comparisons tests. TCRdb took over this immuneACCESS table, retaining in-frame rearrangements with V and J assigned. Such tables are incomplete; in checked studies, under half of the missing clones stem from an unresolved V gene, and the remainder is unexplained. The V and J calls and clone size were taken over from that table, and D and trimming were inferred from the DNA. The sample includes 120,000 or so clones, with about 92% observed a single time. The ten largest clones capture more than 7% of the sample.

The data were taken from a study of T cell responses to AZD1222 COVID-19 vaccine (TCRdb year 2021). Study-wide context: TCR sequencing was performed for 230 to 250 trial participants, of whom roughly 200 were given two doses of AZD1222 and 26 were given two doses of MenACWY control vaccine. Enrollment into the trials was organized by age into subgroups of 18-55, 56-69 and 70-plus years, and those subgroups contained approximately 150, 30 and 60 TCR-sequenced participants, respectively. Overall results and qualifications from the work: In the small 56-69-year group, the increase in depth fell short of significance, most likely because of low power. The whole spike protein was spanned by vaccine-associated CD4 TCRs, and dominant responses were seen in regions 160-218 and 743-854. Participants were mostly white British and included more females than males, and it was suggested by the authors that clonal diversity may have been underestimated. Reportedly, close to half of the unique spike-specific TCRs recognized epitopes lying outside the regions that are mutated in the B.1.351 and B.1.1.7 variants. Conclusions about previously exposed vaccinees are limited because only a handful of AZD1222 recipients were SARS-CoV-2 seropositive at baseline. A significant rise in spike-specific TCR breadth and depth was observed after two AZD1222 doses relative to day 0 and relative to MenACWY recipients. Because no samples from the day 14 peak response were available, repertoires could be characterized only after the peak T cell response.

The time point label, read with the paper, signifies: about 28 days (+/-7) after the second vaccine dose. Because spike-specific TCR depth and breadth did not differ between the two schedules, AZD1222 recipients who got a second dose at roughly 4 weeks were pooled with those who got a second dose at roughly 12 weeks. The vaccinee samples were drawn from two UK trials, COV001 and COV002, one of which was a single-blind randomized controlled phase 2/3 trial testing AZD1222 (ChAdOx1 nCoV-19) in healthy adults. For TCRbeta chain sequencing, PBMC samples from trial participants were taken at day 0 and at day 28 after the second dose. From the germline V gene, CDR1 is SQVTM and CDR2 is ANQGSEA. Inclusive of the bounding cysteine and phenylalanine, the CDR3 is 11 residues long. Only the CDR3 region is kept as DNA, spanning 33 bases read in frame from base 1. The junction carries 14 bases between V and J, which are trimmed by 4 bases and 11 bases respectively.

Rearrangement joined TRBV29-1 to TRBJ1-1, and possibly TRBD1, on 5 matching bases. The specimen was peripheral blood, collected 28 days after the second AZD1222 dose. This clonotype was obtained from an adult who received the AZD1222 COVID-19 vaccine. The CDR3 reads CSVGGTGMAFF. The nucleotide sequence reads TGCAGCGTTGGAGGGACCGGGATGGCTTTCTTT. The CDR3 plus the reference TRBV29-1 and TRBJ1-1 genes for the other parts give the full variable domain: SAVISQKPSRDICQRGTSLTIQCQVDSQVTMMFWYRQQPGQSLTLIATANQGSEATYESGFVIDKFPISRPNLTFSTLTVSNMSPEDSSIYLCSVGGTGMAFFGQGTRLTVV.